This T cell receptor beta chain emerged from a study of T cell repertoires in aging, cancer and after chemotherapy. TCR beta rearrangements were amplified from peripheral blood genomic DNA. Looked up from germline, CDR1 is ENHRY and CDR2 is SYGVKD. The CDR3 is made up of 14 amino acids. With 3 bases removed from V and 0 bases from J, the gap between germline ends came to 9 bases. This clonotype was counted between two and nine times. Rearranged V-D-J TRB sequences were amplified with a mixed TRB-A/B primer pool. TCRdb independently ran MiXCR on the multiplex PCR reads; one entry per CDR3 protein. The sample has just over 4,500 distinct CDR3 sequences, about 20% seen once; the top ten hold roughly 15%.

V is TRBV10-3 and J is TRBJ2-7; tentatively, D is TRBD1 (6 bases). The sample taken for sequencing was blood. This clonotype was obtained from a human donor with a blood cancer. The CDR3 region is CAISERQVSYEQYF. The CDR3 DNA reads as TGTGCCATCAGTGAACGACAGGTCTCCTACGAGCAGTACTTC.